Below are 21 T cell receptor beta chains sequenced from a single sample in a study of T cells after yellow fever vaccination. TCRdb independently ran MiXCR on the 5' RACE reads; one entry per CDR3 protein. Counted here are some 320,000 distinct CDR3 sequences, around 4.5% occurring once; the ten biggest clones make up roughly a fifth. The sample in question was PBMCs, obtained 15 days after the yellow fever booster vaccination. These receptors were obtained from a man in his late teens or twenties who received the YFV17D yellow fever vaccine.

This clonotype was seen repeatedly, ten times or more. The rearrangement links TRBV6-6 to TRBJ1-4; 7 bases agree with TRBD1. CDR1 and CDR2 (germline): MNHNY, SVGAGI (reference sequence). V lost 6 bases to trimming and J lost 5 bases; unmatched junction nucleotides: 3. This CDR3 spans 13 amino acids. The CDR3 here is CASRTGPNEKLFF. The CDR3 nucleotides are TGTGCCAGCAGGACAGGGCCGAATGAAAAACTGTTTTTT.

This clonotype showed up many times. The V call is TRBV21-1, the J call TRBJ2-5; no DNA check was done on the table's D call, TRBD1. TRBV21-1 is assigned pseudogene status. This CDR3 has 14 residues. The CDR3 DNA is TGTGCCAGCACCTGTACAGGGGACCAAGAGACCCAGTACTTC. Protein: CASTCTGDQETQYF.

This clonotype was detected many times. The chain employs TRBV12-3 or TRBV12-4 and TRBJ2-2, with 9 bases that match TRBD2. V trimming: 3 bases; J trimming: 3 bases; junction bases outside the gene matches: 8. The length of the CDR3 is 17 residues. CDR3 sequence: CASSFLRGGWHTGELFF. In DNA form, the CDR3 reads TGTGCCAGCAGTTTCTTGCGGGGGGGCTGGCACACCGGGGAGCTGTTTTTT.

A few counts support this clonotype. This CDR3 reads CASSLFADTEAFF. The CDR3 bases are TGTGCCAGCAGCCTCTTTGCGGACACTGAAGCTTTCTTT. J is TRBJ1-1 and V is TRBV14; the D is unclear. Germline CDR1 is SGHDN and CDR2 is FVKESK. The CDR3 runs 13 residues. V was trimmed by 4 bases and J by 3 bases, leaving 9 bases between them. Full variable domain (remainder filled in from reference TRBV14 and TRBJ1-1): EAGVTQFPSHSVIEKGQTVTLRCDPISGHDNLYWYRRVMGKEIKFLLHFVKESKQDESGMPNNRFLAERTGGTYSTLKVQPAELEDSGVYFCASSLFADTEAFFGQGTRLTVV.

This clonotype was found a few times. This chain joins TRBV28 and TRBJ2-7, with D possibly matching TRBD1 (5 bases). The CDR3 has 14 amino acids. Germline lookup yields CDR1 MDHEN and CDR2 SYDVKM. The V end was cut by 6 bases, the J end by 3 bases, with 15 bases between. The chain's CDR3 is CASSSLPRDYEQYV. Here the CDR3 DNA reads TGTGCCAGCAGCTCGTTACCCAGGGACTACGAGCAGTACGTC.

This clonotype has only a few counts. The chain has TRBV30 and TRBJ2-1; D could derive from TRBD1 or TRBD2 (6 bases each). Between the trimmed V and J ends, which lost 2 bases and 10 bases, there was a span of 12 bases. The CDR3 runs 12 residues. CDR1 is GTSNPN and CDR2 is SVGIG in the germline V gene (reference sequence). The CDR3 DNA reads as TGTGCCTGGAGTCTGGGGGGCTGGGAGCAGTTCTTC. The encoded protein is CAWSLGGWEQFF.

This clonotype came up many times. The chain employs TRBV24-1 and TRBJ1-5; D is possibly TRBD1 (5 bases). Per germline, CDR1 KGHDR and CDR2 SFDVKD. The CDR3 spans 14 residues. V lost 0 bases and J lost 4, with 6 bases in between. The CDR3 sequence is CATSDLSGNQPQHF. CDR3 in DNA: TGTGCCACCAGTGATTTGTCAGGGAATCAGCCCCAGCATTTT.

This clonotype was observed a few times. V is TRBV28 and J is TRBJ2-2; D is unresolved. V lost 5 bases and J 7 bases, leaving 5 bases between the germline ends. The CDR3 covers 11 residues. Germline CDR1 is MDHEN and CDR2 is SYDVKM. The CDR3 loop reads CASSMYGELFF. The CDR3 nucleotides are TGTGCCAGCAGTATGTACGGGGAGCTGTTTTTT.

This clonotype was counted at least ten times. This sequence joins TRBV10-1 and TRBJ2-5, with 10 bases lining up with TRBD2. With 3 bases clipped from V and 2 bases from J, the junction kept 6 bases outside the gene matches. This CDR3 region has 16 residues. Germline V gene data show CDR1 as WNHNN and CDR2 as SYGVQD (reference sequence). The CDR3 DNA is TGCGCCAGCAGTGAAGCGGGGGGGCCCGGGCAAGAGACCCAGTACTTC. It translates to CASSEAGGPGQETQYF.

The chain links TRBV7-2 to TRBJ2-3, with D perhaps TRBD2 (5 bases). The V and J ends lost 5 bases and 2 bases respectively, with 17 bases between them. The CDR3 totals 16 residues. Germline-derived CDR1 and CDR2 are SGHTA and FQGNSA. The CDR3, as DNA: TGTGCCAGCAGCCCATATACTAGGTCCCCCACAGATACGCAGTATTTT. Its protein product is CASSPYTRSPTDTQYF.

The J gene is TRBJ2-3, the V gene TRBV20-1, with TRBD2 identical over 10 bases. CDR3 size: 17 residues. The J segment lost 8 bases and the V segment lost 1 base, leaving 15 bases of the junction unmatched. Germline CDR1 is DFQATT and CDR2 is SNEGSKA (reference sequence). Here the CDR3 DNA reads TGCAGTGCTAGAGGACCCCCCCTCAGCGGGGGGGCCCTTACGCAGTATTTT. Translated, it gives CSARGPPLSGGALTQYF.

This clonotype has just a few counts. This CDR3 is CASSQSRIGELFF. The DNA for the CDR3 is TGTGCCAGCAGCCAATCTCGAATCGGGGAGCTGTTTTTT. V usage is TRBV3-1 and J usage is TRBJ2-2, with D uncertain. V lost 2 bases and J 7 bases, leaving 8 bases between the germline ends. This CDR3 has 13 residues. Germline V gives CDR1 LGHDT, CDR2 YNNKEL (reference sequence).

There are many counts of this clonotype. The V gene is TRBV4-1, the J gene TRBJ2-1; perhaps TRBD1 as D (5 bases). In germline, CDR1 is MGHRA, CDR2 YSYEKL. CDR3 length equals 16 residues. V gave up 4 bases and J gave up 10 bases, with 23 bases separating them. CDR3 residues: CASSLSPTVSGREQFF. CDR3 DNA sequence: TGCGCCAGCAGCCTCTCTCCGACAGTTTCCGGCAGGGAGCAGTTCTTC.

The genes are TRBV4-2 and TRBJ2-7, with TRBD1 matching 7 bases. Looked up from germline, CDR1 is LGHNA and CDR2 is YNFKEQ. CDR3 length: 14 amino acids. Trimming took 5 bases from V and 2 from J; bases not matched to a gene: 6. CDR3 in amino acids: CASSTRDRPYEQYF. The CDR3 DNA reads TGTGCCAGCAGCACCCGGGACAGACCCTACGAGCAGTACTTC.

In this sample, this clonotype turned up many times. The chain joins TRBV20-1 to TRBJ2-3; 10 bases are shared with TRBD2. Trimming removed 5 bases from V and 4 bases from J; junction bases left unmatched: 9. CDR1 and CDR2 (germline): DFQATT, SNEGSKA (reference sequence). The length of the CDR3 is 15 residues. CDR3 residues: CSARRTSGDADTQYF. The CDR3 bases are TGCAGTGCTCGGAGAACTAGCGGGGATGCAGATACGCAGTATTTT.

This chain connects TRBV7-2 to TRBJ2-2; the D is unclear. V dropped 5 bases and J dropped 4 bases, with 11 bases sitting between them. The CDR3 is 14 residues long. Germline-derived CDR1 and CDR2 are SGHTA and FQGNSA. The CDR3 sequence: CASSRRTGTGELFF. The CDR3 DNA follows: TGTGCCAGCAGCCGTCGCACCGGCACCGGGGAGCTGTTTTTT.

This clonotype has more than one count but fewer than ten. The chain is built from TRBV4-1 and TRBJ1-2, with a tentative D call TRBD1 (5 bases). Germline V gene data show CDR1 as MGHRA and CDR2 as YSYEKL. V was trimmed by 2 bases and J by 7 bases, leaving 14 bases between them. CDR3 length equals 14 residues. CDR3 amino acids: CASSQMAGHSGYTF. CDR3 bases: TGCGCCAGCAGCCAAATGGCCGGACATTCTGGCTACACCTTC.

This clonotype was seen more than once but under ten times. The V and J genes are TRBV7-2 and TRBJ1-5, with TRBD1 identical over 10 bases. The CDR3 has 15 amino acids. The germline gives CDR1 SGHTA, CDR2 FQGNSA. The V and J ends lost 5 bases and 4 bases, in that order; junction bases with no gene match: 5. The DNA of the CDR3 is TGTGCCAGCAGCCACGACAGGGGGCCTAATCAGCCCCAGCATTTT. Protein product: CASSHDRGPNQPQHF.

The chain couples TRBV14 to TRBJ2-7; the match to TRBD1 covers 8 bases. The CDR3 totals 15 residues. Germline V gene sequence: CDR1 SGHDN, CDR2 FVKESK. J was trimmed by 3 bases and V by 3 bases; bases with no gene match: 7. The CDR3 DNA follows: TGTGCCAGCAGCCAGACAGGACAGGGTATCTACGAGCAGTACGTC. Translation: CASSQTGQGIYEQYV.

This clonotype was seen more than once but under ten times. The CDR3 coding sequence is TGCGCCAGCAGCGAGGGACTAGCGGGGATCACCGGGGAGCTGTTTTTT. It encodes CASSEGLAGITGELFF. This rearrangement joins TRBV5-1 to TRBJ2-2; 13 bases line up with TRBD2. The CDR3 sequence is 16 residues long. CDR1 and CDR2 from the germline V gene are SGHRS and YFSETQ. Trimming took 4 bases from V and 4 from J; bases not matched to a gene: 4. The variable domain in full, completed from reference TRBV5-1 and TRBJ2-2, reads KAGVTQTPRYLIKTRGQQVTLSCSPISGHRSVSWYQQTPGQGLQFLFEYFSETQRNKGNFPGRFSGRQFSNSRSEMNVSTLELGDSALYLCASSEGLAGITGELFFGEGSRLTVL.

The chain carries TRBV11-2 and TRBJ2-1; 10 nucleotides align to TRBD2. The CDR3 length is 15 residues. In germline, CDR1 is SGHAT, CDR2 FQNNGV. After removal of 5 bases from V and 3 bases from J, the junction contained 4 bases not matched to a gene. The CDR3 region is CASSQLAGFYNEQFF. CDR3 sequence (DNA): TGTGCCAGCAGCCAACTAGCGGGGTTCTACAATGAGCAGTTCTTC.